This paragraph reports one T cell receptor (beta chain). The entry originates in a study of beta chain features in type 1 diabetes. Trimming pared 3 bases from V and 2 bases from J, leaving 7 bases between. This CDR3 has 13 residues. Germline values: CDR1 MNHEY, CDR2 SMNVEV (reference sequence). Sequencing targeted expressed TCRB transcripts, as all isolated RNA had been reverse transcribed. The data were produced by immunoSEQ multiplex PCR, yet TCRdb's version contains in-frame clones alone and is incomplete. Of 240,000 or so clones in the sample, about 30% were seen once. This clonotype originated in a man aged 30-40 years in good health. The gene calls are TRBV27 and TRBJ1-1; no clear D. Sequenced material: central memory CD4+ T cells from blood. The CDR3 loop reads CASSFLSNTEAFF. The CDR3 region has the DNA TGTGCCAGCAGTTTTCTCAGCAACACTGAAGCTTTCTTT.